This T cell receptor beta chain came from a study of Ad26.COV2.S vaccination and SARS-CoV-2 variants (dated by TCRdb to about 2021). General notes on the study: Vaccine-arm donors came from COV1001, a multicentre, randomized, double-blind, placebo-controlled phase I-IIa trial of Ad26.COV2.S in healthy adults. Sequencing of the TCRbeta repertoire served to evaluate the specificity and breadth of SARS-CoV-2-reactive T cell receptors following Ad26.COV2.S vaccination. Blinding of investigators to trial group allocation was maintained during experiments and outcome assessment. Participants in the trial were split at random into five groups of five each, receiving low-dose or high-dose Ad26.COV2.S once or twice, or else placebo on both occasions. Ad26.COV2.S was administered intramuscularly at a dose of 5x10^10 or 1x10^11 viral particles, either as one shot or as two shots given 56 days apart. A total of around 32 samples were included in the TCR-sequenced set, comprising some 20 Ad26.COV2.S vaccine recipients, 5 placebo recipients and 8 SARS-CoV-2 convalescent individuals.

Interpreted using the paper, the treatment or condition label stands for: 19 received Ad26.COV2.S at low or high dose, single or two shots; 5 received placebo; per-sample allocation not given. Repertoires of vaccine and placebo recipients were sequenced from samples collected on day 63 after the first injection. Cohort 1b enrolled around 24 adults aged 18-55 years at a single site in Boston, USA, between 29 July and 7 August 2020. As a vaccine, Ad26.COV2.S was a replication-incompetent adenovirus type 26 vector that expressed a prefusion-stabilized SARS-CoV-2 spike protein derived from the original Wuhan strain. Remarks on this clone: Which antigen it targets is not known. Base qualities are missing; no much larger clone stands one base away. At the DNA level, this CDR3 is encoded by other sequences in the same sample as well.

Results the study describes overall, beyond this receptor: Compared with placebo recipients, Ad26.COV2.S recipients showed higher spike-specific TCR breadth (P = 0.0014). After vaccination, spike-specific CD8+ and CD4+ T cell responses were reported to show substantial breadth. The study was not powered to compare responses between vaccine doses or regimens. Vaccine and placebo recipients had similar non-spike TCR breadth, a finding consistent with the vaccine containing only spike. According to the authors, total T cell responses may have been underestimated by the TCR breadth and depth analyses.

TCRbeta CDR3 regions were sequenced with the immunoSEQ Assay. After extraction, genomic DNA underwent amplification by bias-controlled multiplex PCR, followed by high-throughput sequencing. The authors' analysis ran thus. To quantify the absolute abundance of every unique TCRbeta CDR3 region, sequences were collapsed and filtered. Usable DNA was measured by amplifying reference genes present in all nucleated cells, and TCRbeta template counts were normalized to that usable DNA to estimate T cell fraction. Repertoire TCRs were annotated as SARS-CoV-2-specific by exact matching of V gene, CDR3 amino acid sequence and J gene to a known reactive TCR set. The reference SARS-CoV-2 TCR set was obtained from MIRA and was filtered for enrichment in COVID-19-positive ImmuneCODE repertoires, whereby public or cross-reactive TCRs were removed. Based on the MIRA antigens, annotated TCRs were further analysed at the level of specific ORF or position within ORF. Depth was the summed frequency of annotated unique rearrangements, while breadth was defined as annotated unique rearrangements over total unique productive rearrangements. Two-sided Wilcoxon rank-sum tests were applied when comparing TCR breadth between groups. The table was pulled from immuneACCESS by TCRdb, which kept in-frame rearrangements only. Such tables lose some clones; where checked, under half of the loss comes from unresolved V genes, and the rest has no known cause. Clone size and V and J calls were adopted from that table, with D and trimming inferred from the DNA. This sample gives 350,000 to 450,000 clones in total; approximately 90% of them show up just once. The ten most abundant clones make up more than 1.5% of the sample.

The CDR1 and CDR2 encoded by the germline V gene are MNHEY and SVGAGI. The CDR3 measures 14 amino acids from cysteine to phenylalanine. Solely the CDR3 DNA is kept, with 42 bases framed from the first base. V is shortened by 0 bases, J by 5 bases, and the region joining them spans 10 bases. The rearrangement joined TRBV6-5 to TRBJ2-5; a tentative D call is TRBD1 (6 bases match). This clonotype was sampled from a person aged 18-60 years who received the Ad26.COV2.S COVID-19 vaccine or a placebo. The sample in question was peripheral blood, obtained in a trial of Ad26.COV2.S vaccine versus placebo. The CDR3 region: CASSYSGGRETQYF. The base sequence is TGTGCCAGCAGTTACTCTGGGGGCAGGGAGACCCAGTACTTC.